This TCR beta chain was observed in a study of spatial heterogeneity in lung cancer. Study details: Each unique TCR and UMI combination was seen more than ten times on average in raw reads.

V lost 6 bases to trimming and J lost 3 bases, with 6 bases between them. This CDR3 spans 13 amino acids. This clonotype was detected ten times or more. This sample's time point: sample taken at primary tumor resection. Whole RNA was taken from tumor, nontumor lung or frozen PBMC; it was then sequenced unsorted. The donors, about 78 patients with untreated early-stage non-small cell lung cancer, provided the samples. In TCRdb, the 5' RACE reads were re-called with MiXCR into one record per CDR3 protein. This table has 9,500 to 15,000 distinct CDR3 sequences, 6.2% appearing once. Sample: normal lung tissue next to the tumor, taken at surgery. The chain uses TRBV12-3 or TRBV12-4 and TRBJ2-6; no clear D gene. The sequence derives from a male donor with early-stage non-small cell lung cancer. Written as DNA, the CDR3 is TGTGCCAGCAGACAAGGTGGGGCCAACGTCCTGACTTTC. Protein: CASRQGGANVLTF.